This TCR beta chain was retrieved from a study of blood T cell repertoires in COVID-19. Study overall: From the United States, Italy and Spain came samples of acute and convalescent COVID-19.

Per germline, CDR1 MNHEY and CDR2 SMNVEV (reference sequence). V lost 10 bases and J 7 bases, leaving 19 bases between the germline ends. The CDR3 sequence is 14 residues long. In the original workflow: Amplification with reference gene primers provided the estimates of nucleated cell counts. The method was immunoSEQ multiplex PCR; TCRdb's version includes in-frame clones alone and lacks a portion of them. V, J and clone size derive from that table, while D and trimming were established from the DNA sequence. The sample shows approximately 200,000 clones, about 80% of them seen only once. Study members were between about 18 and 95 years old and lived in 20 to 25 US regions.

The rearrangement uses TRBV27 and TRBJ1-4; D perhaps matches TRBD1 (5 bases). The source material was PBMCs or T cells enriched from blood (not recorded which). This clonotype originated in a man aged 40-55 years who had recovered from COVID-19. Written as DNA, the CDR3 is TGTGCCACCAAACCCAGGGTGATAAGTGAAAAACTGTTTTTT. Translating it yields CATKPRVISEKLFF.